The entry below describes one T cell receptor beta chain. Its antigen is not identified. These data originate in a study of OX40 agonist ivuxolimab in advanced cancers. Study in general: Partial responses were seen in three patients, one with hepatocellular carcinoma and two with cutaneous melanoma. Study-wide points: Circulating CD4+ and CD8+ T cells showed clonal expansion by week 6 at 0.1 to 3.0 mg/kg. CD8+ T cells (on average) carried more expanded clones than CD4+ T cells.

The assay was immunoSEQ multiplex PCR, and TCRdb's table has in-frame clones only and misses some. The sample lists more than 40,000 clones; 80% to 90% were seen once. Systemic immunosuppression or a history of autoimmune disease excluded patients. The sample was CD4+ or CD8+ T cells sorted from blood, taken in a trial of the OX40 agonist ivuxolimab. This sequence originates from an adult with an advanced solid tumor such as melanoma, head and neck, liver or kidney cancer.

The CDR3 DNA reads as TGTGCCAGCAGCTTAAGACTAGCGGGGGTTCGCAGCTACGAGCAGTACTTC. This gives the protein CASSLRLAGVRSYEQYF. The chain couples TRBV7-8 to TRBJ2-7; 12 nucleotides line up with TRBD2. The junction had 8 bases not matched to a gene; V was cut back by 2 bases and J by 3 bases. Germline assignment: CDR1 SGHVS and CDR2 FQNEAQ. The CDR3 is 17 residues long.